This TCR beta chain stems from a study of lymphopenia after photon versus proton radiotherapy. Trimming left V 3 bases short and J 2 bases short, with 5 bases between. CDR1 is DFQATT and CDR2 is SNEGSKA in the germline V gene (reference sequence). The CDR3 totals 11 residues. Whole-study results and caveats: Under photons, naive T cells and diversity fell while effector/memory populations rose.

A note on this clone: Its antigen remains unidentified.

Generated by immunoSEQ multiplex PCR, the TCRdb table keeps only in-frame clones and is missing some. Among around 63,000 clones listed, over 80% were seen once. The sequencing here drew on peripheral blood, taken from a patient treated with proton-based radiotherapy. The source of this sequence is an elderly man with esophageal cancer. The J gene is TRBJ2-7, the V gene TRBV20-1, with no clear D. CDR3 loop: CSASSAYEQYF. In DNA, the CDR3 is TGCAGTGCTAGTTCGGCCTACGAGCAGTACTTC.